The 16 T cell receptor beta chains given below trace back to one sample, sequenced in a study of somatic mutations in cytotoxic T cells in rheumatoid arthritis listed by TCRdb under 2017. Libraries were built with the immunoSEQ multiplex PCR assay. This is the immuneACCESS table as TCRdb keeps it, with only in-frame sequences that have V and J called. A part of the clones is gone; compared with another copy, unresolved V genes explain less than half, and the rest is unexplained. The sample table holds approximately 14,000 clones, of which more than 75% were seen once. The ten biggest clones cover 25% to 35% of the sample. The sample consisted of CD8+ T cells sorted from blood. These receptors were collected from an adult with rheumatoid arthritis.

This chain uses TRBV28 with TRBJ2-5, with TRBD2 matching over 11 bases. V dropped 1 base and J dropped 3; count of bases not matched to a gene: 4. Per the germline V gene, CDR1 is MDHEN and CDR2 is SYDVKM. This CDR3 has 16 amino acids. CDR3 bases: TGTGCCAGCAGTTTATCGGATAGCGGGGGGGAAGAGACCCAGTACTTC. Amino acid sequence: CASSLSDSGGEETQYF.

The chain couples TRBV9 to TRBJ2-7; D not certain. Germline loops: CDR1 SGDLS, CDR2 YYNGEE. V gave up 3 bases and J gave up 2 bases, with 9 bases separating them. This CDR3 region has 13 residues. The CDR3 DNA reads as TGTGCCAGCAGCGCGGGTTCTCCCTACGAGCAGTACTTC. Translation: CASSAGSPYEQYF.

The V and J genes are TRBV11-2 and TRBJ2-5; no firm D call. Per germline, CDR1 SGHAT and CDR2 FQNNGV. Trimming cost V 5 bases and J 2 bases, with 12 bases left between them. This CDR3 is 14 amino acids long. DNA for the CDR3: TGTGCCAGCAGCGGATTCTGGCAGCAAGAGACCCAGTACTTC. As protein: CASSGFWQQETQYF.

This clone occurred once. The chain has TRBV5-1 and TRBJ2-1; TRBD2 matches at 10 bases. Unmatched junction bases numbered 7, after V lost 6 bases and J lost 7 bases. The germline gives CDR1 SGHRS, CDR2 YFSETQ. The CDR3 contains 14 residues. The CDR3 spells CASMERGGQNEQFF. The DNA of the CDR3 is TGCGCCAGCATGGAGCGGGGGGGCCAAAATGAGCAGTTCTTC.

The chain couples TRBV4-1 to TRBJ2-7, with D perhaps being TRBD1 or TRBD2 (6 bases each). Trimming took 0 bases from V and 5 from J, leaving 11 bases between them. Germline V gene sequence: CDR1 MGHRA, CDR2 YSYEKL. The length of the CDR3 is 14 residues. The CDR3 is CASSQDPGGNEQYF. The CDR3, as DNA: TGCGCCAGCAGCCAAGATCCCGGGGGCAACGAGCAGTACTTC.

The table lists this clone with a few counts. V gene TRBV7-2 combines with J gene TRBJ1-2; D gene unclear. The CDR3 spans 14 residues. Trimming stripped 5 bases from V and 2 bases from J, with 12 bases between. From germline, CDR1 is SGHTA and CDR2 FQGNSA. The CDR3 nucleotides read TGTGCCAGCAGCCTAGGGCCAGGAAACTATGGCTACACCTTC. Protein sequence: CASSLGPGNYGYTF.

The chain combines TRBV28 with TRBJ1-3, with 7 bases lining up with TRBD1. Germline V gene data show CDR1 as MDHEN and CDR2 as SYDVKM. This CDR3 is built from 16 residues. V trimming: 5 bases; J trimming: 0 bases; junction bases outside the gene matches: 7. CDR3 sequence: CASSPPGGSSGNTIYF. Here the CDR3 DNA reads TGTGCCAGCAGTCCCCCAGGGGGTAGCTCTGGAAACACCATATATTTT.

Note on this clone: One end of the junction is discordant with germline, which a read error may explain. As DNA, the CDR3 is TGTGCCTGGAATGGGGACGGCGACACCGAAGCTTTCTTT. It is translated as CAWNGDGDTEAFF. The chain has TRBV30 and TRBJ1-1, with D possibly TRBD1 on 5 matching bases. The CDR3 has 13 amino acids. Germline CDR1 GTSNPN, CDR2 SVGIG (reference sequence).

V and J are TRBV9 and TRBJ2-6; 7 bases are shared with TRBD1. This CDR3 region has 16 residues. Looked up from germline, CDR1 is SGDLS and CDR2 is YYNGEE. V lost 0 bases, J lost 2 bases, and 2 bases stayed unmatched. This chain's CDR3 is CASSVEGAAGANVLTF. CDR3 in DNA: TGTGCCAGCAGCGTAGAGGGGGCTGCTGGGGCCAACGTCCTGACTTTC.

J is TRBJ1-1 and V is TRBV6-1, with D possibly matching TRBD1 (6 bases). Deletions cut 3 bases from V and 2 bases from J, with 10 bases between. CDR1 is MNHNS, CDR2 SASEGT, per germline. CDR3 size: 14 residues. For the CDR3, the DNA is TGTGCCAGCAGTGACCTCGGGACAAACACTGAAGCTTTCTTT. Its protein product is CASSDLGTNTEAFF.

This rearrangement joins TRBV6-5 to TRBJ2-7; no definite D call. Germline CDR1 reads MNHEY; CDR2 reads SVGAGI. The CDR3 spans 15 residues. Trimming left V 3 bases short and J 2 bases short, with 14 bases between. The CDR3 loop reads CASSYQGQNPYEQYF. The CDR3 DNA reads as TGTGCCAGCAGTTATCAAGGTCAGAACCCCTACGAGCAGTACTTC.

The chain combines TRBV5-6 with TRBJ2-7; 12 bases align to TRBD2. The CDR3 spans 14 residues. J gave up 3 bases and V 4 bases, and 2 bases lay outside the gene matches. Per the germline V gene, CDR1 is SGHDT and CDR2 is YYEEEE. CDR3 nucleotides: TGTGCCAGCAGCCCGGGACTAGCGGGCTACGAGCAGTACTTC. It yields the protein CASSPGLAGYEQYF.

This clone was counted between two and nine times. The chain couples TRBV19 to TRBJ1-1; D is possibly TRBD1 (5 bases). The CDR3 contains 12 residues. Germline CDR1 reads LNHDA; CDR2 reads SQIVND (reference sequence). Trimming shortened V by 8 bases and J by 5 bases, and 12 bases separated the two germline ends. DNA of the CDR3: TGTGCCAGTTTATTGGGGGAAACTGAAGCTTTCTTT. Residues: CASLLGETEAFF. The full variable domain, completed using reference TRBV19 and TRBJ1-1, is DGGITQSPKYLFRKEGQNVTLSCEQNLNHDAMYWYRQDPGQGLRLIYYSQIVNDFQKGDIAEGYSVSREKKESFPLTVTSAQKNPTAFYLCASLLGETEAFFGQGTRLTVV.

In this sample, this clone turned up once. This chain uses TRBV28 with TRBJ2-5, with 15 bases lining up with TRBD2. The J call is in doubt because the DNA end fits TRBJ2-7 better. This CDR3 region has 15 residues. The germline CDR1 and CDR2 sequences are MDHEN and SYDVKM. The CDR3 bases are TGTGCCAGCAGTAGCGGGACTAGCGGGAGGTCCGAGCAGTACTTC. Encoded protein: CASSSGTSGRSEQYF.

This clone has more than one count but fewer than ten. This chain connects TRBV7-3 to TRBJ2-1, with 13 nucleotides matching TRBD2. The germline V gene encodes CDR1 SGHTA and CDR2 FQGTGA. CDR3 length equals 15 residues. Unmatched junction bases numbered 3, after V lost 5 bases and J lost 5 bases. The CDR3 loop reads CASSVGLAGNNEQFF. In DNA, the CDR3 is TGTGCCAGCAGCGTGGGACTAGCGGGGAACAATGAGCAGTTCTTC.

V and J are TRBV15 and TRBJ2-6; D gene unclear. This CDR3 has 16 residues. V dropped 0 bases and J dropped 0 bases, with 6 bases sitting between them. Germline V gene lookup returns CDR1 LNHNV and CDR2 YYDKDF (reference sequence). This chain's CDR3 is CATSREAVSGANVLTF. The CDR3, as DNA: TGTGCCACCAGCAGAGAGGCCGTCTCTGGGGCCAACGTCCTGACTTTC.